The 11 T cell receptor beta chains in this list originate from one sample, sequenced in a study of blood T cell repertoires in COVID-19 (dated by TCRdb to 2020 to 2021). Library prep was done by the immunoSEQ multiplex PCR assay. TCRdb obtained this table from immuneACCESS and retained in-frame rearrangements with V and J assigned. These tables miss some clones; where compared with another copy, unresolved V genes account for less than half of the shortfall, and the remainder is unexplained. This sample holds 200,000 or so clones; about 87% were observed only once. The top ten hold 2.5% to 3% of the sample. Sequencing was carried out using PBMCs or T cells enriched from blood (not recorded which). The receptors originated from a young woman who had recovered from COVID-19.

The CDR3 DNA reads TGCGCCAGCAGCCAAGATTTGGTAGGCAGGGGTGGCAATCAGCCCCAGCATTTT. Amino acids: CASSQDLVGRGGNQPQHF. The chain employs TRBV4-3 and TRBJ1-5; maybe TRBD1 (6 bases). CDR3 size: 18 residues. Per the germline V gene, CDR1 is LGHNA and CDR2 is YSLEER. Trimming took off 0 bases at V and 2 bases at J, with 17 bases between the two ends.

This clone was counted a single time. This chain uses TRBV3-1 (or the pseudogene TRBV3-2) with TRBJ1-1, with 10 bases matching TRBD1. The germline V gene encodes CDR1 LGHDT and CDR2 YNNKEL (reference sequence). There are 14 residues in the CDR3. Trimming removed 4 bases from V and 4 bases from J; junction bases left unmatched: 3. As DNA, the CDR3 is TGTGCCAGCAGCCCGGGACAGGGGCGCACTGAAGCTTTCTTT. This encodes CASSPGQGRTEAFF.

The chain uses TRBV15 and TRBJ1-3; D may be TRBD1 (5 bases). Germline values: CDR1 LNHNV, CDR2 YYDKDF (reference sequence). CDR3 length equals 17 residues. Trimming took off 4 bases at V and 3 bases at J, with 19 bases between the two ends. CDR3 sequence (DNA): TGTGCCACCAGCAAAAGGCCGGGACGGGGGTTTGGAAACACCATATATTTT. Residues: CATSKRPGRGFGNTIYF. The whole variable domain, filled in from reference TRBV15 and TRBJ1-3, reads DAMVIQNPRYQVTQFGKPVTLSCSQTLNHNVMYWYQQKSSQAPKLLFHYYDKDFNNEADTPDNFQSRRPNTSFCFLDIRSPGLGDTAMYLCATSKRPGRGFGNTIYFGEGSWLTVV.

This clone was detected a few times. J is TRBJ2-7 and V is TRBV2; TRBD2 matches 10 bases. Trimming removed 7 bases from V and 2 bases from J; junction bases left unmatched: 8. The length of the CDR3 is 15 residues. In germline, CDR1 is SNHLY, CDR2 FYNNEI. The DNA of the CDR3 is TGTGCCAGCACACTAGGACTAGCGGAGGCCTACGAGCAGTACTTC. This translates into CASTLGLAEAYEQYF.

The genes are TRBV3-1 (or the pseudogene TRBV3-2) and TRBJ1-2, with 7 bases aligning to TRBD1. The germline gives CDR1 LGHDT, CDR2 YNNKEL (reference sequence). The ends lost 2 bases at V and 8 bases at J; junction bases unmatched: 8. The CDR3 contains 14 residues. The CDR3 reads CASSQMAAGGGYTF. CDR3 nucleotide sequence: TGTGCCAGCAGCCAAATGGCGGCAGGGGGAGGCTACACCTTC.

The chain employs TRBV6-2 or TRBV6-3 and TRBJ1-2; TRBD1 matches 8 bases. Looked up from germline, CDR1 is MNHEY and CDR2 is SVGEGT. The V gene end was trimmed by 3 bases and the J gene end by 6 bases; junction bases not matched to a gene: 9. The CDR3 is 15 amino acids. In DNA form, the CDR3 reads TGTGCCAGCAGTTATCTGGACAGGGAGGAGAATGGCTACACCTTC. This codes for CASSYLDREENGYTF.

This chain links TRBV5-4 with TRBJ2-5, with a weak D call TRBD2 (5 bases). This CDR3 comprises 16 residues. Per the germline V gene, CDR1 is SGHNT and CDR2 is YYREEE (reference sequence). Trimming cost V 3 bases and J 5 bases, with 20 bases left between them. The CDR3, as DNA: TGTGCCAGCAGCTCTAACGAGGGTGCAGGCTGGGAGACCCAGTACTTC. This codes for CASSSNEGAGWETQYF.

The rearrangement links TRBV7-6 to TRBJ1-4, with 9 bases fitting TRBD1. Looked up from germline, CDR1 is SGHVS and CDR2 is FNYEAQ. This CDR3 region has 16 residues. V shed 5 bases and J 3 bases; nucleotides not matched to a gene: 7. Here the CDR3 DNA reads TGTGCCAGCAGCCTAACAGGGGGCGGGTCTAATGAAAAACTGTTTTTT. This translates into CASSLTGGGSNEKLFF.

V and J are TRBV7-9 and TRBJ2-1; 9 positions agree with TRBD1. Germline CDR1 SEHNR, CDR2 FQNEAQ (reference sequence). The V segment lost 5 bases and the J segment 9 bases; nucleotides outside the gene matches: 14. The CDR3 has 16 residues. The CDR3 DNA follows: TGTGCCAGCAGCCCCCCCACCGGGACAGGGCGAGGTGAGCAGTTCTTC. Amino acid sequence: CASSPPTGTGRGEQFF.

The chain has TRBV29-1 and TRBJ2-5; 8 nucleotides match TRBD2. Germline CDR1 is SQVTM and CDR2 is ANQGSEA. The CDR3 length is 14 residues. V was pared by 7 bases and J by 4 bases, with 11 bases of the junction left unmatched. In DNA form, the CDR3 reads TGCAGCGGGCTCTTGAGCGGGGGAAGAGAGACCCAGTACTTC. Amino acid sequence: CSGLLSGGRETQYF.

V is TRBV10-2 and J is TRBJ2-3; 11 bases are shared with TRBD2. V shed 2 bases, J shed 4 bases, and the junction held 2 bases outside the gene matches. This CDR3 region has 15 residues. Germline V gene data show CDR1 as WSHSY and CDR2 as SAAADI. The CDR3 loop is CASSEASGGSDTQYF. DNA for the CDR3: TGCGCCAGCAGTGAGGCTAGCGGGGGGTCAGATACGCAGTATTTT.